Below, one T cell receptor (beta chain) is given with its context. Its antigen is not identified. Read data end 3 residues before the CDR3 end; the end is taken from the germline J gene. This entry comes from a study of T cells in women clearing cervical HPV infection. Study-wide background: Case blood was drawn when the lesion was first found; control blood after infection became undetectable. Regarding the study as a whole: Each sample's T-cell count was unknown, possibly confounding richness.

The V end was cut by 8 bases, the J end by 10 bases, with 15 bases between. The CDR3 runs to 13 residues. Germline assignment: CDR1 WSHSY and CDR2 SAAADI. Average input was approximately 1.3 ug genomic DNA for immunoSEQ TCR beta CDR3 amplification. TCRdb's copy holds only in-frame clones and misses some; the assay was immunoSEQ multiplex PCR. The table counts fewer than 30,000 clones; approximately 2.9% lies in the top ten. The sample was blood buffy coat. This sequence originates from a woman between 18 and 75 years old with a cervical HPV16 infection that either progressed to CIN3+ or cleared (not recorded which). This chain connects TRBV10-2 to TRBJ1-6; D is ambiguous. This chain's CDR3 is CASSSATGSPLHF. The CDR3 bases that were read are TGCGCCAGCTCTTCTGCTACGGGGTCACCC.